These 22 T cell receptor beta chains were sequenced from one sample in a study of blood T cell repertoires in COVID-19. Repertoires were generated with immunoSEQ multiplex PCR, while TCRdb's copy carries only in-frame clones and drops some. In the table there are approximately 430,000 clones, roughly 88% of which are singletons. The specimen sequenced was peripheral blood. Source of these receptors: a woman aged 25-40 years with active or convalescent COVID-19.

CDR3 nucleotide sequence: TGTGCCAGCAGCGCAGGACAGATGAACACTGAAGCTTTCTTT. This codes for CASSAGQMNTEAFF. The chain has TRBV7-9 and TRBJ1-1, with D perhaps matching TRBD1 (6 bases). The V gene's germline CDR1 is SEHNR and CDR2 FQNEAQ (reference sequence). V gave up 5 bases and J gave up 0 bases, with 10 bases separating them. The CDR3 extends over 14 amino acids.

The rearrangement joins TRBV29-1 to TRBJ1-5; 7 nucleotides align to TRBD1. With V trimmed by 3 bases and J by 6 bases, 11 bases remained unmatched. Looked up from germline, CDR1 is SQVTM and CDR2 is ANQGSEA. The CDR3 length is 15 residues. Written as DNA, the CDR3 is TGCAGCGTTGAGCCCGAGGGGGCCCCAGGTCAGCCCCAGCATTTT. Protein product: CSVEPEGAPGQPQHF.

The gene calls are TRBV4-1 and TRBJ2-5; weak D call: TRBD1 (7 bases). This CDR3 region has 14 residues. Germline loops: CDR1 MGHRA, CDR2 YSYEKL. The V end lost 3 bases, the J end lost 5 bases, and 13 bases lay between the germline ends. In nucleotides, the CDR3 is TGCGCCAGCAGCCACTTGACAGGGAGGGAGACCCAGTACTTC. Translating it yields CASSHLTGRETQYF.

This chain uses TRBV2 with TRBJ1-2; possibly TRBD1 for D (5 bases). CDR1 is SNHLY, CDR2 FYNNEI, per germline. V was pared by 6 bases and J by 4 bases, with 12 bases between. The CDR3 contains 13 residues. The CDR3 sequence: CASRREGTYGYTF. The CDR3 coding sequence is TGTGCCAGCAGGAGGGAGGGGACCTATGGCTACACCTTC.

The chain employs TRBV4-1 and TRBJ1-6; 8 nucleotides match TRBD1. V shed 4 bases and J 10 bases; nucleotides not matched to a gene: 15. The CDR3 sequence is 17 residues long. Germline values: CDR1 MGHRA, CDR2 YSYEKL. The CDR3 DNA reads TGCGCCAGCAGCCGATCTGTACAGGGGGACGTCGGGTCACCCCTCCACTTT. Encoded protein: CASSRSVQGDVGSPLHF.

The J gene is TRBJ1-2, the V gene TRBV7-2, with D unclear. With 5 bases removed from V and 4 bases from J, the gap between germline ends came to 17 bases. CDR1 is SGHTA, CDR2 FQGNSA, per germline. The length of the CDR3 is 15 residues. The chain's CDR3 is CASSLSFTAGYGYTF. The CDR3 coding sequence is TGTGCCAGCAGCCTAAGTTTCACAGCGGGCTATGGCTACACCTTC.

The J gene is TRBJ1-2, the V gene TRBV18; D is possibly TRBD1 (5 bases). The germline CDR1 and CDR2 sequences are KGHSH and LQKENI. V was cut by 5 bases and J by 4 bases, with 11 bases left in between. This CDR3 contains 13 residues. As DNA, the CDR3 is TGTGCCAGCTCAAGCCAGGGTTTCTATGGCTACACCTTC. Protein sequence: CASSSQGFYGYTF.

Concerning this clone itself: This same CDR3 is encoded by further DNA sequences in the sample. The chain couples TRBV18 to TRBJ1-5; 7 positions match TRBD1. The CDR3 runs to 16 residues. The junction had 4 bases not matched to a gene; V was cut back by 0 bases and J by 2 bases. Germline CDR1 reads KGHSH; CDR2 reads LQKENI. CDR3: CASSPPNRGGNQPQHF. The CDR3 DNA sequence: TGTGCCAGCTCACCACCCAACAGGGGCGGCAATCAGCCCCAGCATTTT.

The chain is built from TRBV7-9 and TRBJ2-5, with a weak D call TRBD1 (6 bases). CDR1 is SEHNR, CDR2 FQNEAQ, per germline (reference sequence). The CDR3 totals 12 residues. The V and J ends lost 5 bases and 4 bases respectively, with 8 bases between them. This CDR3 reads CASSIQGETQYF. The CDR3 DNA sequence: TGTGCCAGCAGCATACAGGGAGAGACCCAGTACTTC.

The CDR3 is CASSLRLAGGPDTQYF. The CDR3 DNA reads as TGTGCCAGCAGCTTGAGGCTAGCGGGAGGGCCAGATACGCAGTATTTT. The chain uses TRBV5-5 and TRBJ2-3; 12 nucleotides line up with TRBD2. This CDR3 has 16 amino acids. Unmatched junction bases numbered 4, after V lost 1 base and J lost 4 bases. The germline gives CDR1 SGHKS, CDR2 YYEKEE (reference sequence).

The chain is built from TRBV6-5 and TRBJ1-1; D not certain. Germline V lookup: CDR1 MNHEY, CDR2 SVGAGI. With 6 bases removed from V and 0 bases from J, the gap between germline ends came to 11 bases. The CDR3 is 14 residues long. The CDR3 reads CASRASAVNTEAFF. The CDR3 DNA sequence: TGTGCCAGCAGGGCATCGGCGGTGAACACTGAAGCTTTCTTT.

As for this clone: The germline gene is not matched at one end of the junction; a read error may be the cause. In nucleotides, the CDR3 is TGTGCCAGCAGTCAAGCGGGTCGAAACACCATATATTTT. This codes for CASSQAGRNTIYF. The chain employs TRBV14 and TRBJ1-3, with unresolved D. Germline V gene sequence: CDR1 SGHDN, CDR2 FVKESK. The CDR3 spans 13 residues.

The V and J genes are TRBV6-2 or TRBV6-3 and TRBJ1-5, with TRBD1 as a possible D gene (5 bases). Germline V gene data show CDR1 as MNHEY and CDR2 as SVGEGT. V was cut by 2 bases and J by 0 bases, with 11 bases left in between. The CDR3 spans 16 residues. Here the CDR3 reads CASSYIGAFSNQPQHF. CDR3 nucleotide sequence: TGTGCCAGCAGTTACATTGGGGCCTTTAGCAATCAGCCCCAGCATTTT.

This sequence joins TRBV5-1 and TRBJ1-2; 8 bases align to TRBD1. Losses at the gene ends were 0 bases for V and 7 bases for J; bases not matched to a gene: 5. The CDR3 sequence is 14 residues long. Germline V lookup: CDR1 SGHRS, CDR2 YFSETQ. For the CDR3, the DNA is TGCGCCAGCAGCTTGGCGGGACAGGAGGCTGGCTACACCTTC. Protein product: CASSLAGQEAGYTF. The full variable domain, with the rest looked up from reference TRBV5-1 and TRBJ1-2, is KAGVTQTPRYLIKTRGQQVTLSCSPISGHRSVSWYQQTPGQGLQFLFEYFSETQRNKGNFPGRFSGRQFSNSRSEMNVSTLELGDSALYLCASSLAGQEAGYTFGSGTRLTVV.

This clone has just a few counts. The chain couples TRBV4-1 to TRBJ2-2; D ambiguous. V lost 0 bases, J lost 2 bases, and 13 bases lay in between. CDR1 is MGHRA, CDR2 YSYEKL, per germline. The CDR3 is 17 amino acids. The CDR3 nucleotides are TGCGCCAGCAGCCAAGATCCCCGGAACAGAAACACCGGGGAGCTGTTTTTT. Protein sequence: CASSQDPRNRNTGELFF.

V gene TRBV12-5 combines with J gene TRBJ2-1, with D possibly TRBD1 on 5 matching bases. The V gene's germline CDR1 is LGHNT and CDR2 FRNRAP. This CDR3 region has 15 residues. Trimming removed 7 bases at V and 0 bases at J, with 13 bases between. The CDR3 bases are TGTGCTAGTGCCCGTGGGGCTAACTCCTACAATGAGCAGTTCTTC. This sequence encodes CASARGANSYNEQFF.

The chain joins TRBV5-1 to TRBJ2-7; 8 bases are a match to TRBD2. The CDR3 runs to 15 residues. In germline, CDR1 is SGHRS, CDR2 YFSETQ. After removal of 1 base from V and 3 bases from J, the junction contained 6 bases not matched to a gene. The CDR3 is CASSLQAGEVYEQYF. In nucleotides, the CDR3 is TGCGCCAGCAGCTTGCAAGCGGGAGAGGTCTACGAGCAGTACTTC.

V and J are TRBV7-9 and TRBJ2-5; D is possibly TRBD2 (6 bases). The V end was cut by 4 bases, the J end by 5 bases, with 14 bases between. Germline V gene sequence: CDR1 SEHNR, CDR2 FQNEAQ (reference sequence). There are 14 residues in the CDR3. The CDR3 DNA sequence: TGTGCCAGCAGCTCCACGCGGGGTTCGGAGACCCAGTACTTC. It translates to CASSSTRGSETQYF.

The V call is TRBV3-1 (or the pseudogene TRBV3-2), the J call TRBJ1-3; D remains ambiguous. Between the trimmed V and J ends, which lost 1 base and 2 bases, there was a span of 15 bases. Germline CDR1 LGHDT, CDR2 YNNKEL (reference sequence). This CDR3 region has 17 residues. For the CDR3, the DNA is TGTGCCAGCAGCCAAGTTTTGGTCGGGGAAACTGGAAACACCATATATTTT. Its translation: CASSQVLVGETGNTIYF.

This clone was observed many times. Distinct nucleotide sequences in the sample also encode this CDR3. The rearrangement uses TRBV5-1 and TRBJ2-1, with 8 bases lining up with TRBD2. In germline, CDR1 is SGHRS, CDR2 YFSETQ. This CDR3 spans 13 amino acids. Losses at the gene ends were 2 bases for V and 5 bases for J; bases not matched to a gene: 0. For the CDR3, the DNA is TGCGCCAGCAGCTTAGCGGGAGACAATGAGCAGTTCTTC. It specifies CASSLAGDNEQFF.

The rearrangement uses TRBV19 and TRBJ1-2; D may be TRBD1 (6 bases). This CDR3 comprises 13 residues. In germline, CDR1 is LNHDA, CDR2 SQIVND (reference sequence). V lost 5 bases and J 4 bases, leaving 11 bases between the germline ends. Written as DNA, the CDR3 is TGTGCCAGTAGTCCGGGACACCGCTATGGCTACACCTTC. This translates into CASSPGHRYGYTF.

For this clone: Compared with germline, one end of the junction differs, possibly owing to a read error. This rearrangement joins TRBV2 to TRBJ1-1, with TRBD1 matching 9 bases. CDR1 is SNHLY, CDR2 FYNNEI, per germline. This CDR3 region has 14 residues. The CDR3 sequence: CANRGQEMNTEAFF. The CDR3 coding sequence is TGCGCGAACAGGGGGCAGGAGATGAACACTGAAGCTTTCTTT.